Presented here are 11 T cell receptor beta chains from one specimen sequenced in a study of cytomegalovirus exposure and HLA in healthy donors. The PCR contained 60 Vbeta and 13 Jbeta primers. Profiling relied on immunoSEQ multiplex PCR, and the TCRdb table lists in-frame clones only, not all of them. Of about 110,000 clones in the sample, roughly 80% were seen once. What was sequenced was PBMCs. The receptors come from a man aged 25 to 40 in good health and CMV-seropositive.

V is TRBV12-5 and J is TRBJ1-2, with D unclear. V lost 2 bases, J lost 6 bases, and 4 bases lay in between. This CDR3 contains 11 residues. Looked up from germline, CDR1 is LGHNT and CDR2 is FRNRAP. The CDR3 DNA sequence: TGTGCTAGTGGTTTGTTAGATGGCTACACCTTC. This sequence encodes CASGLLDGYTF.

This rearrangement joins TRBV19 to TRBJ1-1, with TRBD1 as a possible D gene (5 bases). This CDR3 contains 14 residues. Deletions cut 4 bases from V and 1 base from J, with 10 bases between. In germline, CDR1 is LNHDA, CDR2 SQIVND (reference sequence). The CDR3 reads CASSRGQGNTEAFF. The CDR3 region has the DNA TGTGCCAGTAGTAGAGGACAAGGGAACACTGAAGCTTTCTTT.

V usage is TRBV29-1 and J usage is TRBJ2-5; D possibly corresponds to TRBD1 (5 bases). This CDR3 spans 12 amino acids. Germline V gene data show CDR1 as SQVTM and CDR2 as ANQGSEA. V was clipped by 5 bases and J by 2 bases, with 9 bases between them. In DNA form, the CDR3 reads TGCAGCGTTCTACAGGAACAAGAGACCCAGTACTTC. It translates to CSVLQEQETQYF.

V usage is TRBV5-1 and J usage is TRBJ2-7; TRBD2 is a possible D gene (5 bases). This CDR3 spans 14 amino acids. With 2 bases removed from V and 2 bases from J, the gap between germline ends came to 11 bases. Germline CDR1 and CDR2: SGHRS and YFSETQ. CDR3 DNA: TGCGCCAGCAGCTTAGGACTGGGTCCCTACGAGCAGTACTTC. The encoded protein is CASSLGLGPYEQYF.

The rearrangement joins TRBV13 to TRBJ1-3; no firm D call. Per the germline V gene, CDR1 is PRHDT and CDR2 is FYEKMQ (reference sequence). This CDR3 region has 16 residues. With 5 bases removed from V and 2 bases from J, the gap between germline ends came to 16 bases. CDR3 protein: CASSLRLRGTGNTIYF. CDR3 nucleotides: TGTGCCAGCAGCCTCAGACTACGGGGAACTGGAAACACCATATATTTT. Full variable domain (outside the CDR3, taken from reference TRBV13 and TRBJ1-3): AAGVIQSPRHLIKEKRETATLKCYPIPRHDTVYWYQQGPGQDPQFLISFYEKMQSDKGSIPDRFSAQQFSDYHSELNMSSLELGDSALYFCASSLRLRGTGNTIYFGEGSWLTVV.

V and J are TRBV2 and TRBJ2-1; 9 nucleotides match TRBD2. Trimming took 7 bases from V and 16 from J; bases not matched to a gene: 14. The V gene's germline CDR1 is SNHLY and CDR2 FYNNEI. This CDR3 contains 13 residues. The CDR3, as DNA: TGTGCCAGCACCGAGGCCTATAGCGGGAGAGGCTTCTTC. This sequence encodes CASTEAYSGRGFF.

The V call is TRBV7-9, the J call TRBJ2-2, with a weak D call TRBD2 (5 bases). CDR1 and CDR2 (germline): SEHNR, FQNEAQ (reference sequence). The CDR3 contains 13 residues. V lost 5 bases to trimming and J lost 6 bases, with 10 bases between them. This CDR3 is CASSPAGAGELFF. In nucleotides, the CDR3 is TGTGCCAGCAGCCCGGCGGGTGCCGGGGAGCTGTTTTTT.

The V call is TRBV6-6, the J call TRBJ1-2; TRBD1 matches at 8 bases. Germline CDR1 reads MNHNY; CDR2 reads SVGAGI (reference sequence). The CDR3 is 14 residues long. The junction had 7 bases not matched to a gene; V was cut back by 5 bases and J by 5 bases. The CDR3 spells CASSTEGQVYGYTF. CDR3 in DNA: TGTGCCAGCAGTACCGAGGGACAGGTTTATGGCTACACCTTC.

The chain recombines TRBV18 with TRBJ1-1; 11 bases match TRBD1. The CDR3 sequence is 16 residues long. V shed 4 bases, J shed 3 bases, and the junction held 7 bases outside the gene matches. Germline CDR1 KGHSH, CDR2 LQKENI. CDR3: CASSRTGGRSDTEAFF. The CDR3 DNA reads TGTGCCAGCTCACGGACAGGGGGCCGATCGGACACTGAAGCTTTCTTT.

This clone has a handful of counts. The chain combines TRBV7-9 with TRBJ2-7; D remains ambiguous. Between the trimmed V and J ends, which lost 2 bases and 0 bases, there was a span of 5 bases. The germline CDR1 and CDR2 sequences are SEHNR and FQNEAQ (reference sequence). This CDR3 region has 13 residues. CDR3 amino acids: CASSLPGSYEQYF. The CDR3 coding sequence is TGTGCCAGCAGCTTACCCGGCTCCTACGAGCAGTACTTC.

This chain joins TRBV5-8 and TRBJ2-3, with D unresolved. Germline CDR1 and CDR2: SGHTS and YDEGEE. There are 15 residues in the CDR3. The ends were cut back, 0 bases at V and 0 bases at J, with 8 bases in the middle. CDR3: CASSLGQTSTDTQYF. CDR3 bases: TGTGCCAGCAGCTTGGGGCAGACTAGCACAGATACGCAGTATTTT.